This is a list of T cell receptor beta chains from one sample in a study of blood T cell repertoires in COVID-19. Sequenced by immunoSEQ multiplex PCR; TCRdb stores in-frame clones only, minus some. Here the sample spans hundreds of thousands of clones, 86% being singletons. Sequenced material: peripheral blood. Receptors originate from a woman older than 75 with COVID-19, enrolled during active disease. Both conserved end residues are part of each CDR3. The D gene is left open where the match is weak. A row's size may be missing; if present it is once, few, many or a size class.

DNA | CDR3 | size | J | V | length | D
TGTGCCAGCGCAACGGGAGCAGGGACGGGCTACACCTTC | CASATGAGTGYTF | . | TRBJ1-2 | TRBV7-3 | 13 | .
TGTGCCAGCAGCCAAGAGGGGACAGGGCATTCACCCCTCCACTTT | CASSQEGTGHSPLHF | once | TRBJ1-6 | TRBV3-1/TRBV3-2 | 15 | TRBD1
TGTGCCAGCAGCATGGGACAGGGAATGGCTGGAAACACCGTATATTTT | CASSMGQGMAGNTVYF | . | TRBJ1-3 | TRBV7-6 | 16 | TRBD1
TGCGCCAGCAGCTTCCGATCGACAGGGGCGAACACCGGGGAGCTGTTTTTT | CASSFRSTGANTGELFF | . | TRBJ2-2 | TRBV5-1 | 17 | TRBD1
TGTGCCAGCAGCCCCGTGGCCTTTAGAGACAGACAAGAGACCCAGTACTTC | CASSPVAFRDRQETQYF | . | TRBJ2-5 | TRBV14 | 17 | .
TGTGCCTGGAGTGTAGGGAGTCAGCCCCAGCATTTT | CAWSVGSQPQHF | . | TRBJ1-5 | TRBV30 | 12 | .
TGTGCCAGTAGTCCCTCCGGACAGGGAGGGAGGCAGCCCCAGCATTTT | CASSPSGQGGRQPQHF | . | TRBJ1-5 | TRBV19 | 16 | TRBD1
TGTGCCACCAGTGATTCGGACTACAACGCAAATGGCTACACCTTC | CATSDSDYNANGYTF | . | TRBJ1-2 | TRBV24-1 | 15 | .
TGTGCCAGCAGCTTCAAAGGGGGCGCAAGCACAGATACGCAGTATTTT | CASSFKGGASTDTQYF | . | TRBJ2-3 | TRBV7-9 | 16 | TRBD1
TGTGCCAGCAGTTCAGGGGGAGGCACTGAAGCTTTCTTT | CASSSGGGTEAFF | . | TRBJ1-1 | TRBV12-3/TRBV12-4 | 13 | TRBD1
TGCGCCAGCAGCCTCGGACGGGACACAGATACGCAGTATTTT | CASSLGRDTDTQYF | . | TRBJ2-3 | TRBV5-1 | 14 | .
TGTGCCAGTAGTAGGTGGCCCTCTGGGGCCAACGTCCTGACTTTC | CASSRWPSGANVLTF | . | TRBJ2-6 | TRBV19 | 15 | .
TGTGCCAGCACTGAAGACCTCACTCTTGAGGTGCGGGGACGGGGCACTGAAGCTTTCTTT | CASTEDLTLEVRGRGTEAFF | . | TRBJ1-1 | TRBV6-1 | 20 | .
TGTGCCAGTAGTTCTCATATGACAGGGGGCGGCGAAAAACTGTTTTTT | CASSSHMTGGGEKLFF | . | TRBJ1-4 | TRBV19 | 16 | TRBD1
TGTGCCAGCAGCTTGGCTCAGTTTCCCAACTTC | CASSLAQFPNF | few | TRBJ2-7 | TRBV5-8 | 11 | .
TGTGCCAGCAGCTTGGGACAGGGGGTCACTGAAGCTTTCTTT | CASSLGQGVTEAFF | . | TRBJ1-1 | TRBV5-6 | 14 | TRBD1
TGTGCCAGCAGTTCGAGCGGGGGGGCCCAAGAGACCCAGTACTTC | CASSSSGGAQETQYF | . | TRBJ2-5 | TRBV27 | 15 | TRBD2
TGTGCCAGCAGGCGGACAGGGGGCCCCGAAGAGACCCAGTACTTC | CASRRTGGPEETQYF | . | TRBJ2-5 | TRBV7-2 | 15 | TRBD1
TGTGCCAGCAGCCAAGATAGGGGACTAGCGGGGGGGCTTCCCAAAAACATTCAGTACTTC | CASSQDRGLAGGLPKNIQYF | . | TRBJ2-4 | TRBV4-2 | 20 | TRBD2
TGTGCCATCAGGGCGACTAGCGGGGGCCCCGAACACCGGGGAGCTGTTTTT | CAIRATSGGPEHRGAVF | . | TRBJ2-2 | TRBV10-3 | 17 | TRBD2
TGTGCCAGCAATAGACAGGGCAAGGATGGCTACACCTTC | CASNRQGKDGYTF | . | TRBJ1-2 | TRBV2 | 13 | TRBD1
TGTGCCAGCAGTTCCGCAGGGGGAGCTTTCTTT | CASSSAGGAFF | . | TRBJ1-1 | TRBV12-3/TRBV12-4 | 11 | TRBD1
TGTGCCAGCAGTGAAGGATTGAGCTCCTATAATTCACCCCTCCACTTT | CASSEGLSSYNSPLHF | . | TRBJ1-6 | TRBV2 | 16 | .
TGTGCCAGCAGTGGGACAGGGCCCTATAATTCACCCCTCCACTTT | CASSGTGPYNSPLHF | . | TRBJ1-6 | TRBV28 | 15 | TRBD1
TGTGCCAGCAGCCAAGGCGGTGGTGGCTACGAGCAGTACTTC | CASSQGGGGYEQYF | . | TRBJ2-7 | TRBV4-2 | 14 | .
TGTGCCAGCAGCTCGGTTCAGGGGGCGCACACTGAAGCTTTCTTT | CASSSVQGAHTEAFF | . | TRBJ1-1 | TRBV5-6 | 15 | TRBD1
TGTGCCAGCAGCTACGGACAGAACACTGAAGCTTTCTTT | CASSYGQNTEAFF | . | TRBJ1-1 | TRBV7-9 | 13 | .
TGTGCCATCAGTGACCAGAGGGGGCGGGACACTGAAGCTTTCTTT | CAISDQRGRDTEAFF | . | TRBJ1-1 | TRBV10-3 | 15 | TRBD1
TGTGCCAGCAGTGAAATTCCTACTAGCGGGGGGGCCCCTGTCTTC | CASSEIPTSGGAPVF | . | TRBJ2-1 | TRBV6-1 | 15 | TRBD2
TGTGCCAGCAGCCAAGATAAGGGGGTGGCAGGGGAAGCTTTCTTT | CASSQDKGVAGEAFF | . | TRBJ1-1 | TRBV3-1/TRBV3-2 | 15 | .
TGTGCCAGCAGTCGTCCCGGGACAGGGGCCGGGTATGGCTACACCTTC | CASSRPGTGAGYGYTF | . | TRBJ1-2 | TRBV6-2/TRBV6-3 | 16 | TRBD1
TGCAGTGCTAGCGTTCTGGCTGGCTACACCTTC | CSASVLAGYTF | . | TRBJ1-2 | TRBV20-1 | 11 | .
TGTGCCAGCAGCTCCAGGACTAGCTCAGAGACCCAGTACTTC | CASSSRTSSETQYF | . | TRBJ2-5 | TRBV5-4 | 14 | TRBD2
TGTGCCAGCAGCTCGGGTGGGCAGGGCAGTACCGGGGAGCTGTTTTTT | CASSSGGQGSTGELFF | . | TRBJ2-2 | TRBV7-9 | 16 | .
TGTGCCACCAGCAGAGTAACAGATACGCAGTATTTT | CATSRVTDTQYF | . | TRBJ2-3 | TRBV15 | 12 | .
TGTGCCACCAGCGGGACTCGGAGCTTCCCAGGGATTGATGAAAAACTGTTTTTT | CATSGTRSFPGIDEKLFF | . | TRBJ1-4 | TRBV15 | 18 | .